The 20 T cell receptor beta chains reported below all come from one sample, sequenced in a study of CD8+ T cells in alopecia areata. Reverse transcribed after extraction, RNA yielded cDNA as the sequencing template. The assay was immunoSEQ multiplex PCR, and TCRdb's table has in-frame clones only and misses some. The table includes over 120,000 clones, roughly half detected once. Here the sequenced sample was CD4+ T cells sorted from blood, taken at week 0. Receptor source: a human donor with alopecia areata.

This clone was seen only a few times. This chain connects TRBV27 to TRBJ1-5, with D possibly being TRBD1 (5 bases). The V gene's germline CDR1 is MNHEY and CDR2 SMNVEV (reference sequence). V was shortened by 5 bases and J by 9 bases, with 14 bases between the two germline ends. The CDR3 consists of 13 residues. The CDR3 nucleotides are TGTGCCAGCAGTCCCGACCGACAGAGGCCCCAGCATTTT. This codes for CASSPDRQRPQHF.

This clone was found a few times. This rearrangement joins TRBV20-1 to TRBJ2-1; no clear D gene. CDR3 length equals 11 residues. Germline CDR1 and CDR2: DFQATT and SNEGSKA (reference sequence). Trimming took off 6 bases at V and 16 bases at J, with 19 bases between the two ends. CDR3: CSAPPGSTAFF. The CDR3 coding sequence is TGCAGTGCACCCCCCGGGTCTACTGCCTTCTTC.

The chain combines TRBV27 with TRBJ1-1, with D possibly matching TRBD1 (5 bases). The CDR3 covers 13 residues. V was cut by 5 bases and J by 5 bases, with 12 bases left in between. Germline CDR1 MNHEY, CDR2 SMNVEV (reference sequence). The CDR3 DNA sequence: TGTGCCAGCAGTCCCCCCCCAGGGACTGAAGCTTTCTTT. Its translation: CASSPPPGTEAFF.

This chain connects TRBV7-8 to TRBJ2-1, with 8 positions matching TRBD2. Germline CDR1 reads SGHVS; CDR2 reads FQNEAQ. The CDR3 loop spans 14 amino acids. V lost 5 bases and J lost 9; bases outside the gene matches: 9. The CDR3 spells CASSPRRGASEQFF. CDR3 bases: TGTGCCAGCAGCCCCAGGCGGGGGGCTAGTGAGCAGTTCTTC.

The chain combines TRBV18 with TRBJ2-7, with D tentatively TRBD1 (6 bases). Germline loops: CDR1 KGHSH, CDR2 LQKENI. Trimming took off 4 bases at V and 0 bases at J, with 16 bases between the two ends. The CDR3 has 16 residues. The CDR3 coding sequence is TGTGCCAGCTCACAAGGACAGAGTATAAGCTCCTACGAGCAGTACTTC. It codes for CASSQGQSISSYEQYF.

The rearrangement uses TRBV6-1 and TRBJ2-3; the D gene is possibly TRBD1 (5 bases). V was shortened by 0 bases and J by 4 bases, with 11 bases between the two germline ends. The CDR3 extends over 15 amino acids. CDR1 and CDR2 from the germline V gene are MNHNS and SASEGT. The CDR3 is CASSEAGHLADTQYF. In DNA, the CDR3 is TGTGCCAGCAGTGAAGCGGGGCACCTAGCAGATACGCAGTATTTT.

The chain is built from TRBV15 and TRBJ1-5, with unresolved D. Trimming cost V 0 bases and J 3 bases, with 9 bases left between them. Germline values: CDR1 LNHNV, CDR2 YYDKDF (reference sequence). The CDR3 length is 15 residues. The CDR3 protein is CATSRDLRSNQPQHF. CDR3 in DNA: TGTGCCACCAGCAGAGATCTCAGGTCCAATCAGCCCCAGCATTTT.

Only a few counts were recorded for this clone. The chain couples TRBV28 to TRBJ2-7; TRBD1 matches at 7 bases. CDR1 is MDHEN and CDR2 is SYDVKM in the germline V gene. This CDR3 comprises 14 residues. V gave up 6 bases and J gave up 2 bases; unmatched junction bases: 7. This CDR3 reads CASRRPTGTYEQYF. The DNA of the CDR3 is TGTGCCAGCAGGCGACCGACAGGGACCTACGAGCAGTACTTC.

This chain links TRBV27 with TRBJ1-2; 8 bases line up with TRBD1. The germline V gene encodes CDR1 MNHEY and CDR2 SMNVEV (reference sequence). Losses at the gene ends were 4 bases for V and 8 bases for J; bases not matched to a gene: 9. The CDR3 contains 14 residues. The DNA of the CDR3 is TGTGCCAGCAGTTCCCGAAGGACAGGGTACGGCTACACCTTC. Translated, it gives CASSSRRTGYGYTF.

This clone was seen more than once but under ten times. The chain combines TRBV29-1 with TRBJ1-2; D unclear. Trimming shortened V by 7 bases and J by 6 bases, and 21 bases separated the two germline ends. The CDR3 length is 14 residues. Per the germline V gene, CDR1 is SQVTM and CDR2 is ANQGSEA. CDR3 nucleotide sequence: TGCAGCGCTTCCAGCCCCTCCTCTCCCAATGGCTACACCTTC. Translated: CSASSPSSPNGYTF.

There are a few counts of this clone. The chain employs TRBV18 and TRBJ2-1; tentative D call: TRBD2 (6 bases). V shed 3 bases and J shed 4 bases, with 16 bases lying between them. Germline V lookup: CDR1 KGHSH, CDR2 LQKENI. CDR3 size: 16 residues. The CDR3 spells CASSPIGGGGYNEQFF. The DNA for the CDR3 is TGTGCCAGCTCACCGATCGGGGGAGGAGGATACAATGAGCAGTTCTTC.

V gene TRBV2 combines with J gene TRBJ2-1; no clear D. V gave up 3 bases and J gave up 15 bases, with 18 bases separating them. The CDR3 extends over 13 amino acids. The V gene's germline CDR1 is SNHLY and CDR2 FYNNEI. The CDR3 region is CASSENTRSSPFF. In nucleotides, the CDR3 is TGTGCCAGCAGTGAGAATACTCGTAGTTCCCCGTTCTTC.

The chain links TRBV10-3 to TRBJ1-1, with TRBD1 identical over 8 bases. The CDR3 is 15 residues long. The V segment lost 6 bases and the J segment 4 bases; nucleotides outside the gene matches: 10. Per germline, CDR1 ENHRY and CDR2 SYGVKD. CDR3: CAIRPSDREGTEAFF. As DNA, the CDR3 is TGTGCCATCAGACCCTCGGACAGGGAGGGCACTGAAGCTTTCTTT.

This clone was observed a handful of times. The chain joins TRBV4-1 to TRBJ2-7; 7 bases agree with TRBD1. Trimming cost V 3 bases and J 2 bases; bases outside gene matches: 4. CDR1 MGHRA and CDR2 YSYEKL come from the germline V gene. The CDR3 sequence is 14 residues long. CDR3 amino acids: CASSQGDRAYEQYF. The CDR3 DNA follows: TGCGCCAGCAGCCAGGGTGACAGGGCCTACGAGCAGTACTTC.

This clone showed up just a few times. This chain joins TRBV29-1 and TRBJ1-1; tentative D call: TRBD1 (5 bases). The CDR3 contains 13 residues. In germline, CDR1 is SQVTM, CDR2 ANQGSEA. The V end lost 2 bases, the J end lost 7 bases, and 14 bases lay between the germline ends. The CDR3 is CSVEPVVTGEAFF. CDR3 in DNA: TGCAGCGTTGAACCGGTGGTCACAGGTGAAGCTTTCTTT. The complete variable domain, with remaining parts taken from reference TRBV29-1 and TRBJ1-1, reads SAVISQKPSRDICQRGTSLTIQCQVDSQVTMMFWYRQQPGQSLTLIATANQGSEATYESGFVIDKFPISRPNLTFSTLTVSNMSPEDSSIYLCSVEPVVTGEAFFGQGTRLTVV.

The V and J genes are TRBV5-1 and TRBJ2-1; D is unclear. The V end was cut by 1 base, the J end by 5 bases, with 13 bases between. Germline assignment: CDR1 SGHRS and CDR2 YFSETQ. This CDR3 spans 15 amino acids. CDR3 sequence (DNA): TGCGCCAGCAGCTTGTGGGGTAGCACGCACAATGAGCAGTTCTTC. Its translation: CASSLWGSTHNEQFF.

About this clone itself: The sample has other DNA sequences that encode this CDR3 too. The chain has TRBV29-1 and TRBJ1-5, with 9 bases identical to TRBD1. With 4 bases clipped from V and 4 bases from J, the junction kept 2 bases outside the gene matches. Germline loops: CDR1 SQVTM, CDR2 ANQGSEA. This CDR3 has 13 residues. CDR3 coding DNA: TGCAGCGTTGCGGGACAGGGTAATCAGCCCCAGCATTTT. It is translated as CSVAGQGNQPQHF.

This clone was counted between two and nine times. The chain uses TRBV2 and TRBJ2-1, with TRBD1 matching over 7 bases. Germline values: CDR1 SNHLY, CDR2 FYNNEI. V was pared by 6 bases and J by 8 bases, with 13 bases of the junction left unmatched. This CDR3 comprises 15 residues. CDR3 bases: TGTGCCAGCAGCGATGACAGGGACCAGGGGGATGAGCAGTTCTTC. The encoded protein is CASSDDRDQGDEQFF.

The rearrangement links TRBV30 to TRBJ2-7; D might be TRBD1 (7 bases). Germline loops: CDR1 GTSNPN, CDR2 SVGIG (reference sequence). V lost 2 bases and J lost 6, with 14 bases in between. The CDR3 covers 13 residues. CDR3 sequence reads: CAWSLDRRGEQYF. CDR3 DNA: TGTGCCTGGAGTCTGGACAGGAGGGGCGAGCAGTACTTC.

The chain is built from TRBV6-1 and TRBJ2-5; 9 bases are a match to TRBD2. CDR3 length: 17 amino acids. The germline CDR1 and CDR2 sequences are MNHNS and SASEGT. Germline trimming cut 4 bases from V and 2 bases from J; bases unmatched to any gene: 11. The CDR3: CASSASVASGTQETQYF. CDR3 DNA: TGTGCCAGCAGTGCGTCCGTGGCTAGCGGGACTCAAGAGACCCAGTACTTC.